These 10 T cell receptor beta chains originate from one sample sequenced in a study of OX40 agonist ivuxolimab in advanced cancers. Generated by immunoSEQ multiplex PCR, the TCRdb table keeps only in-frame clones and is missing some. The sample comprises roughly 38,000 clones, around four fifths of which are singletons, and 2.5% to 3% rests with the top ten. The sample here was CD4+ or CD8+ T cells sorted from blood, taken in a trial of the OX40 agonist ivuxolimab. Receptors were obtained from an adult with an advanced solid tumor such as melanoma, head and neck, liver or kidney cancer.

The chain is built from TRBV11-3 and TRBJ2-3; 7 bases align to TRBD1. Losses at the gene ends were 6 bases for V and 6 bases for J; bases not matched to a gene: 6. The CDR3 extends over 13 amino acids. Germline CDR1 and CDR2: SGHNT and YENEEA. CDR3 sequence: CASRLSTGDTQYF. CDR3 nucleotides: TGTGCCAGCAGACTTTCGACAGGGGATACGCAGTATTTT.

The genes are TRBV19 and TRBJ2-7; possibly TRBD2 for D (6 bases). V dropped 4 bases and J dropped 3 bases, with 13 bases sitting between them. CDR3 length: 14 residues. Germline V gene data show CDR1 as LNHDA and CDR2 as SQIVND (reference sequence). Here the CDR3 reads CASSKGGGNYEQYF. The CDR3 nucleotides are TGTGCCAGTAGTAAGGGAGGTGGTAACTACGAGCAGTACTTC.

The chain is built from TRBV7-2 and TRBJ2-1; 10 positions agree with TRBD2. V trimming: 4 bases; J trimming: 8 bases; junction bases outside the gene matches: 8. CDR3 length: 15 residues. In germline, CDR1 is SGHTA, CDR2 FQGNSA. CDR3 loop: CASSSLAGMVDEQFF. CDR3 coding DNA: TGTGCCAGCAGCTCACTAGCGGGAATGGTGGATGAGCAGTTCTTC.

The rearrangement joins TRBV5-1 to TRBJ2-2; D ambiguous. Trimming stripped 4 bases from V and 5 bases from J, with 9 bases between. The CDR3 is made up of 13 amino acids. Germline V lookup: CDR1 SGHRS, CDR2 YFSETQ. The CDR3 region is CASSPLPTGELFF. The CDR3 DNA reads TGCGCCAGCAGCCCACTTCCAACCGGGGAGCTGTTTTTT.

This clone was detected only once. V usage is TRBV13 and J usage is TRBJ2-1; 13 bases map to TRBD2. Germline V gene sequence: CDR1 PRHDT, CDR2 FYEKMQ (reference sequence). The CDR3 is 15 residues long. V lost 0 bases, J lost 10 bases, and 3 bases stayed unmatched. The CDR3 loop reads CASSLGGLAGAEQFF. CDR3 sequence (DNA): TGTGCCAGCAGCTTAGGAGGACTAGCGGGGGCCGAGCAGTTCTTC.

There are a few counts of this clone. The chain combines TRBV10-2 with TRBJ2-1, with 9 bases fitting TRBD2. V shed 2 bases and J 8 bases; nucleotides not matched to a gene: 7. Germline CDR1 WSHSY, CDR2 SAAADI. This CDR3 region has 15 residues. The CDR3 reads CASSERLAGIHEQFF. The CDR3 DNA sequence: TGCGCCAGCAGTGAGAGGCTAGCGGGAATCCATGAGCAGTTCTTC.

The chain joins TRBV18 to TRBJ1-1, with D possibly TRBD1 on 5 matching bases. The CDR3 covers 16 residues. V was trimmed by 1 base and J by 4 bases, leaving 16 bases between them. In germline, CDR1 is KGHSH, CDR2 LQKENI. The CDR3 nucleotides read TGTGCCAGCTCACCACGGACGGGGGGTGATGGCACTGAAGCTTTCTTT. Encoded protein: CASSPRTGGDGTEAFF.

The chain carries TRBV19 and TRBJ1-1, with D maybe TRBD1 (5 bases). Trimming pared 6 bases from V and 7 bases from J, leaving 15 bases between. The CDR3 loop spans 13 amino acids. The germline CDR1 and CDR2 sequences are LNHDA and SQIVND (reference sequence). As DNA, the CDR3 is TGTGCCAGTAGCCCTAACTACAGGAATGAAGCTTTCTTT. Translating it yields CASSPNYRNEAFF.

J is TRBJ2-3 and V is TRBV18; D ambiguous. Germline CDR1 KGHSH, CDR2 LQKENI. The CDR3 length is 13 residues. Trimming cost V 0 bases and J 2 bases, with 3 bases left between them. CDR3 sequence: CASSPPTTDTQYF. The CDR3 bases are TGTGCCAGCTCACCACCGACCACAGATACGCAGTATTTT.

The V and J genes are TRBV19 and TRBJ1-3; no definite D call. CDR3 length: 17 amino acids. V lost 3 bases and J 0 bases, leaving 15 bases between the germline ends. The germline V gene has CDR1 LNHDA and CDR2 SQIVND (reference sequence). DNA for the CDR3: TGTGCCAGTAGTATTAAGGCGGTGACTGTCTCTGGAAACACCATATATTTT. Residues: CASSIKAVTVSGNTIYF. Using reference TRBV19 and TRBJ1-3 for the parts outside the CDR3, the full variable domain is DGGITQSPKYLFRKEGQNVTLSCEQNLNHDAMYWYRQDPGQGLRLIYYSQIVNDFQKGDIAEGYSVSREKKESFPLTVTSAQKNPTAFYLCASSIKAVTVSGNTIYFGEGSWLTVV.